This is a list of T cell receptor beta chains from one sample in a study of chemoradiotherapy in HPV16-positive cancers. The table came from immunoSEQ multiplex PCR; TCRdb's copy has only in-frame clones and leaves some out. The table includes 7,500 to 10,000 clones, around 93% detected once. The sequencing here drew on blood, taken from a patient who underwent chemoradiotherapy. The receptors come from a human donor with HPV-associated anogenital cancer. Each CDR3 is given with its conserved first and last residue. The D gene is left open where the match is weak. Where a row states a size, it is once, few, many or the class of an expanded clone; other rows omit it.

v_gene	d_gene	j_gene	abundance	CDR3nt	CDR3aa
TRBV21-1	NA	TRBJ1-2	once	TGTGCCAGCAGCAAAGATCGAGGGCCCTATGGCTACACCTTC	CASSKDRGPYGYTF
TRBV21-1	NA	TRBJ1-1	few	TGTGCCAGCAGCGAATCACAGTATAGCACTGAAGCTTTCTTT	CASSESQYSTEAFF
TRBV27	NA	TRBJ2-3	NA	TGTGCCAGCAGTTTGAGTCAGACAGATACGCAGTATTTT	CASSLSQTDTQYF
TRBV10-2	NA	TRBJ2-2	NA	TGCGCCAGCAATACCGGGGCCGGGGAGCTGTTTTTT	CASNTGAGELFF
TRBV30	NA	TRBJ1-4	NA	TGTGCCTGGGCCTCGGTGGGGAAACTGTTTTTT	CAWASVGKLFF
TRBV6-1	NA	TRBJ1-3	few	TGTGCCAGCAGTGAGGTGACGGGATTCTCTGGAAACACCATATATTTT	CASSEVTGFSGNTIYF
TRBV27	TRBD1	TRBJ2-7	NA	TGTGCCAGCAGTTTAGGCGCAGGGGGATCCGAGCAGTACTTC	CASSLGAGGSEQYF
TRBV27	TRBD1	TRBJ1-2	NA	TGTGCCAGCAGTTTATCGACAGGGGGGGGTTATGGCTACACCTTC	CASSLSTGGGYGYTF
TRBV4-1	TRBD2	TRBJ2-7	few	TGCGCCAGCAGCCAGGGACTAGCGCCCTACGAGCAGTACTTC	CASSQGLAPYEQYF
TRBV10-3	NA	TRBJ1-5	large	TGTGCCGCGGGGTACGACGTAAATAGCAATCAGCCCCAGCATTTT	CAAGYDVNSNQPQHF
TRBV7-9	TRBD2	TRBJ2-2	NA	TGTGCCATCACGGCTAGCGGGGGTAGCGCGAACACCGGGGAGCTGTTTTTT	CAITASGGSANTGELFF
TRBV30	NA	TRBJ2-7	NA	TGTGCCTGGAGTGTCTTTCGTAAGGGCCACGAGCAGTACTTC	CAWSVFRKGHEQYF
TRBV9	TRBD2	TRBJ2-1	once	TGTGCCAGCAGCGTCGAGGGGAGGGATGAGCAGTTCTTC	CASSVEGRDEQFF
TRBV6-4	NA	TRBJ2-2	NA	TGTGCCAGCAGTCTATCGGGGGGCGCGAACACCGGGGAGCTGTTTTTT	CASSLSGGANTGELFF
TRBV7-9	TRBD2	TRBJ2-7	NA	TGTGCCAGCAGCACCGGGACTAGCGGTATCTACGAGCAGTACTTC	CASSTGTSGIYEQYF
TRBV9	NA	TRBJ1-6	NA	TGTGCCAGCAGCGTAGTGGGGGATAATTCACCCCTCCACTTT	CASSVVGDNSPLHF
TRBV6-6	NA	TRBJ1-1	NA	TGTGCCAGCAGCCCAGGGACCCGAACTGAAGCTTTCTTT	CASSPGTRTEAFF
TRBV11-2	TRBD2	TRBJ2-5	NA	TGTGCCAGCAGCTTTAGCGGGGGCGGGGAGACCCAGTACTTC	CASSFSGGGETQYF
TRBV4-3	NA	TRBJ1-4	once	TGCGCCAGCAGCCACAGCCGTACAACTAATGAAAAACTGTTTTTT	CASSHSRTTNEKLFF
TRBV5-1	NA	TRBJ2-3	NA	TGCGCCAGCAGCTTGGTTGGCAGGGAGGAGGATACGCAGTATTTT	CASSLVGREEDTQYF
TRBV4-3	NA	TRBJ1-2	once	TGCGCCAGCAGCCAAGATCGGACGGGGGGCTATCATGGCTACACCTTC	CASSQDRTGGYHGYTF
TRBV10-2	NA	TRBJ2-3	NA	TGCGCCAGTTCCAATCCAGATACGCAGTATTTT	CASSNPDTQYF
TRBV2	NA	TRBJ1-5	NA	TGTGCCAGCGGAGGGGATAGCAATCAGCCCCAGCATTTT	CASGGDSNQPQHF
TRBV7-9	NA	TRBJ2-7	NA	TGTGCCAGCAGCCGGCTAAGAGGTACCTCCTACGAGCAGTACTTC	CASSRLRGTSYEQYF
TRBV6-5	NA	TRBJ1-1	NA	TGTGCCAGCAGCCTCAGTCAGAACACTGAAGCTTTCTTT	CASSLSQNTEAFF
TRBV7-9	NA	TRBJ2-3	NA	TGTGCCAGCAGCCCCTTAGCAGATACGCAGTATTTT	CASSPLADTQYF
TRBV28	NA	TRBJ1-1	few	TGTGCCAGCAGTTTAGAAGCGCTCATGAACACTGAAGCTTTCTTT	CASSLEALMNTEAFF
TRBV30	NA	TRBJ1-1	NA	TGTGCCTGGAGTGGGACATTGAACACTGAAGCTTTCTTT	CAWSGTLNTEAFF
TRBV6-1	NA	TRBJ1-2	NA	TGTGCCAGCAGTGAAGAATTCGGTAACTATGGCTACACCTTC	CASSEEFGNYGYTF
TRBV2	NA	TRBJ1-5	few	TGTGCCAGCAGTGATTTTGGGGGCAATCAGCCCCAGCATTTT	CASSDFGGNQPQHF